This TCR beta chain was obtained from a study of response to subunit inactivated influenza vaccine (dated 2018 in TCRdb). In terms of the full investigation: Deep quantitative profiling of the T cell receptor repertoire was used in the study to follow responses to a trivalent subunit inactivated influenza vaccine. Study-wide findings and limitations: It was suggested by the authors that each seasonal influenza vaccination may recruit only a limited number of new T cells.

The library relied on RT-PCR. The run used an Illumina HiSeq 2500. TCRdb trimmed public reads at Q25 via fastp, called clones via MiXCR and kept in-frame beta chains. All rows with the same CDR3 protein become a single entry with the most common DNA and genes. The sample table records under 200,000 distinct CDR3 sequences; about 10% of these occur just once. The top ten clones comprise 35% to 40% of the sample. V and J are truncated by 3 bases and 6 bases respectively, leaving an intervening sequence of 12 bases. Via the germline V gene (reference sequence), CDR1 is DFQATT and CDR2 SNEGSKA. There are 12 amino acids in the CDR3, from cysteine to phenylalanine inclusive. CDR3 DNA only is kept here, 36 bases in frame from base 1. About this clonotype itself: No antigen is known for it. Base-call qualities are not available, and no considerably larger clone is one nucleotide away.

Sequencing used CD8+ T cells sorted from PBMCs, obtained approximately 25 months after vaccination. The sequence is built from TRBV20-1 and TRBJ2-7; the D gene identity is not certain. The TCR originated in a man between 50 and 75 years old who received an inactivated influenza vaccine. Donor details come from another sample of the same person, matched by shared clones. This receptor carries the CDR3 CSARWEGFEQYF. The nucleotide sequence is TGCAGTGCTAGGTGGGAAGGGTTCGAGCAGTACTTC.